This TCR beta chain was captured by sequencing in a study of T cells in Graves' hyperthyroidism and ophthalmopathy (dated by TCRdb to between 2018 and 2020). With regard to the full study: Peripheral blood samples were taken at the time of initial diagnosis, prior to any treatment. The paper reports TCR Vbeta CDR3 sequencing of over 130 peripheral blood samples: 43 ophthalmopathy, some 80 hyperthyroidism and approximately 17 progressor patients. To identify distinguishing TCR V-J signatures, a discovery cohort of 90 to 100 patients was used, comprising roughly 45 with Graves' ophthalmopathy and some 60 with stable Graves' hyperthyroidism. Thyroid tissue and blood T-cell repertoires from several Graves' hyperthyroidism patients were also compared in the study. After blood sampling, hyperthyroidism patients were treated with methimazole at a starting dose of 30 mg daily, and ophthalmopathy patients were treated with high-dose intravenous methylprednisolone. The 95 to 100 discovery patients were randomly divided into training and test sets at a 7:3 ratio. Prospective prediction of ophthalmopathy was tested in an independent validation cohort consisting of some 18 hyperthyroidism patients and 17 patients who later progressed to ophthalmopathy.

The germline V gene yields MNHNS for CDR1 and SASEGT for CDR2. The CDR3 covers 13 residues, taking in both the cysteine and the phenylalanine. Kept here is only the CDR3 DNA, which spans 39 bases and is read in frame from base 1. V is cut by 10 bases and J by 12 bases, and the space between the germline ends is 22 bases. The paper's findings and limits, for the study overall: Sample size was not statistically predetermined, and blinding of investigators to group allocation was not performed. In cross-validation, a model built on a 13 V-J signature told ophthalmopathy apart from stable hyperthyroidism with approximately 91% sensitivity and 81% to 82% specificity, and in testing the same model reached 80%/75%. In validation, the model predicted progression to ophthalmopathy with approximately 71% sensitivity and around 72% specificity, a median of approximately 6.5 months before onset. Most expanded thyroid clonotypes (frequency above 0.001) were also detected in blood, suggesting blood repertoires may reflect thyroid immune responses.

This clonotype was picked up many times. It lacks a known antigen. No per-base quality is available; no much larger clone lies one base away. Graves' hyperthyroidism was defined as stable when no progression to ophthalmopathy occurred over 18 months of follow-up. Hyperthyroidism patients were aged 18 to 65 years and newly diagnosed, with disease duration of less than 2 months. Exclusion was applied to patients with uncontrolled infections, other autoimmune diseases, pregnancy or lactation. Clinical symptoms, serum thyroxine and TRAb, thyroid ultrasound, and orbital computed tomography formed the basis for the diagnoses. PBMCs were isolated from about 10 ml of fresh peripheral blood by Ficoll-Paque density gradient centrifugation. Total RNA was extracted using Trizol reagent, and RNA quality was assessed on an Agilent 2100 Bioanalyzer. The TCR beta CDR3 regions were amplified from RNA transcripts. The first round of RT-PCR for the TCR CDR3 was performed with the HTBI primer set and the Qiagen OneStep RT-PCR kit. Libraries were constructed in a second round of multiplex PCR, after which size selection and purification were performed. The libraries were sequenced on an Illumina HiSeq2000 using paired-end 100 bp reads. Per the original workflow: Raw data were processed with SOAPnuke, discarding reads with adapters, uncalled bases, mean Phred below 15, or no exact constant-primer or identifier match. High-quality paired reads were merged with COPE v1.2.5, and unique nucleotide sequences were defined as clonotypes. Clonotypes were aligned to IMGT TRBV, TRBD and TRBJ reference segments using MiTCR v1.1. Only V-J combinations with frequency above 0.0001, covering about 99% of repertoires, were analysed. A TCS score was defined as the ratio between F50 (clonal expansion) and ExV (chaos), using BLOSUM62-based TCRdist between CDR3 peptides within each V-J. Welch's t-statistics and random forest reduced around 510 V-J features to 10 to 15, which were used in a naive Bayes classifier (R e1071). The public reads were reprocessed in TCRdb via fastp at Q25 and MiXCR, keeping in-frame beta chains. Under each unique CDR3 protein, matching rows form one entry showing the most common genes and DNA. The V and J calls and clone size come from TCRdb's table, not from the authors' own analysis. This sample holds 600,000 to 900,000 distinct CDR3 sequences; less than 20% were observed only once. The ten largest clones capture around 8% of the sample.

The clonotype was recovered from a man younger than 35 with Graves' hyperthyroidism. Sequencing input: blood. The chain joins TRBV6-1 to TRBJ2-1; the D element might be TRBD1 or TRBD2, as each aligns at 8 bases. The CDR3 has the sequence CATGGDRTQGQFF. The DNA sequence is given as TGTGCCACCGGGGGGGACAGGACGCAGGGGCAGTTCTTC.